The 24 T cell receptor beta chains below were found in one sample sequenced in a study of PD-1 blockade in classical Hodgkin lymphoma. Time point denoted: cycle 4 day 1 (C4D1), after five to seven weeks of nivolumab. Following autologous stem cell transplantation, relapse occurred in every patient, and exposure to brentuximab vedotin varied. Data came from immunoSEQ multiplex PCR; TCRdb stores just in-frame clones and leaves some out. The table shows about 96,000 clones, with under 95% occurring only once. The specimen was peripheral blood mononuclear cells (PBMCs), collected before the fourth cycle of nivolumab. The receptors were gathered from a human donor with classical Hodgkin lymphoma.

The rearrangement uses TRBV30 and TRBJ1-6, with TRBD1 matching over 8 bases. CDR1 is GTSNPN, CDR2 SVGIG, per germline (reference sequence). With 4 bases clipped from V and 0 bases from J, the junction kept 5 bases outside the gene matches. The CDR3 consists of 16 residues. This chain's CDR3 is CAWTGGRSSYNSPLHF. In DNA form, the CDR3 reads TGTGCCTGGACAGGGGGCAGGAGCTCCTATAATTCACCCCTCCACTTT.

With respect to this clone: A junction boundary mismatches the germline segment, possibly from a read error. CDR3 DNA: TGTGCTAGCAGCTTATCACCCCAGGGACGTGGCACCGGGGAGCTGTTTTTT. Protein product: CASSLSPQGRGTGELFF. V usage is TRBV7-7 and J usage is TRBJ2-2, with D possibly called TRBD1 or TRBD2 (5 bases each). Germline values: CDR1 SSHAT, CDR2 FNYEAQ (reference sequence). The CDR3 runs 17 residues.

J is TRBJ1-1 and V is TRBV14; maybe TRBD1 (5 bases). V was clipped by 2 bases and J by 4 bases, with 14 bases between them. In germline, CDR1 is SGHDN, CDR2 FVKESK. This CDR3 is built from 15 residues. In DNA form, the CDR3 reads TGTGCCAGCAGCCAAACTCAGAGCAGGGTCACTGAAGCTTTCTTT. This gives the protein CASSQTQSRVTEAFF.

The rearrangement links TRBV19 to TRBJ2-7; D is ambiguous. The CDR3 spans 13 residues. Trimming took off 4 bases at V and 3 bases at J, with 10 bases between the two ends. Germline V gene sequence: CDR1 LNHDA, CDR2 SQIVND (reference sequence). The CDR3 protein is CASSKIFNYEQYF. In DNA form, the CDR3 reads TGTGCCAGTAGTAAAATCTTTAACTACGAGCAGTACTTC. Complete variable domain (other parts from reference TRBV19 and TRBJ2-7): DGGITQSPKYLFRKEGQNVTLSCEQNLNHDAMYWYRQDPGQGLRLIYYSQIVNDFQKGDIAEGYSVSREKKESFPLTVTSAQKNPTAFYLCASSKIFNYEQYFGPGTRLTVT.

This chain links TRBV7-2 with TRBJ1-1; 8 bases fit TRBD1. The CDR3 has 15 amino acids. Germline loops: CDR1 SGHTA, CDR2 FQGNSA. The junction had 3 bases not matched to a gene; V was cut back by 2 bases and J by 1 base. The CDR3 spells CASSLNRGANTEAFF. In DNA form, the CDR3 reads TGTGCCAGCAGCTTAAACAGGGGGGCGAACACTGAAGCTTTCTTT.

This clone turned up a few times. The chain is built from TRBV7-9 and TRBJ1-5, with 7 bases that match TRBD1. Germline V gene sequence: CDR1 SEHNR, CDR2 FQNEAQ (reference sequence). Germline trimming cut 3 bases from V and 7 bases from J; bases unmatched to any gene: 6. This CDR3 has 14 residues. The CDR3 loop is CASSLQGVRQPQHF. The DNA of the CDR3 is TGTGCCAGCAGCTTGCAGGGGGTAAGGCAGCCCCAGCATTTT.

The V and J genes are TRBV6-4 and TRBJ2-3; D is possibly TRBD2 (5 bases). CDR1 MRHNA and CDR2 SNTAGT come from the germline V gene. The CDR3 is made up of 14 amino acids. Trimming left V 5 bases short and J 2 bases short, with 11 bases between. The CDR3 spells CASSSRESTDTQYF. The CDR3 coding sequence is TGTGCCAGCAGTTCGAGGGAATCCACAGATACGCAGTATTTT.

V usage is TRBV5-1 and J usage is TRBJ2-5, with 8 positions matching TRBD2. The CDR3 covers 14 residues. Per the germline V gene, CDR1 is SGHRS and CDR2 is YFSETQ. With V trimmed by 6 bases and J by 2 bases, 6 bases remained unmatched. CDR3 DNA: TGCGCCAGCACTCGGGGGGGATCTCAAGAGACCCAGTACTTC. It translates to CASTRGGSQETQYF.

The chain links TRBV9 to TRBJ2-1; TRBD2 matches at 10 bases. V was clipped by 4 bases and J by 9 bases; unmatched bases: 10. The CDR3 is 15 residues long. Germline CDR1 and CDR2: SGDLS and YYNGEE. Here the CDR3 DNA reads TGTGCCAGCAGCCCCCCTAGCGGGAGATTAACTGAGCAGTTCTTC. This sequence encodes CASSPPSGRLTEQFF.

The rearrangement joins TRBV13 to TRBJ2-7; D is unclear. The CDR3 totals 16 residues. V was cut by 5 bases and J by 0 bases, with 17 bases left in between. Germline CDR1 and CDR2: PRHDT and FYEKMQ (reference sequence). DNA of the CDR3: TGTGCCAGCAGCCTGAACGACGGGTCTCCCTCCTACGAGCAGTACTTC. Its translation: CASSLNDGSPSYEQYF.

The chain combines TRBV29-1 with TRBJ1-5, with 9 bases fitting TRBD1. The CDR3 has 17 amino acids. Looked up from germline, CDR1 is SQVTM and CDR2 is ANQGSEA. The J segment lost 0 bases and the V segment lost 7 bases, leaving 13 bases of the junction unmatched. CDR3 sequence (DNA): TGCAGCGCCTGCCGGGACAGGGAAGATTATAGCAATCAGCCCCAGCATTTT. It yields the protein CSACRDREDYSNQPQHF.

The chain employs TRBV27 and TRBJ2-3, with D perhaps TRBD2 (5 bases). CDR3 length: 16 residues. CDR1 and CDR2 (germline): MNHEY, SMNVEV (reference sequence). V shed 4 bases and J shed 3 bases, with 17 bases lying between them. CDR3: CASSSKRNYGTDTQYF. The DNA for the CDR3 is TGTGCCAGCAGTTCCAAGCGGAATTACGGGACAGATACGCAGTATTTT.

The CDR3 here is CASSISGGAQYF. CDR3 DNA: TGTGCCAGTAGTATAAGCGGAGGTGCGCAGTATTTT. The chain recombines TRBV19 with TRBJ2-3; D is perhaps TRBD2 (5 bases). The CDR3 totals 12 residues. CDR1 is LNHDA, CDR2 SQIVND, per germline (reference sequence). With 2 bases removed from V and 10 bases from J, the gap between germline ends came to 10 bases.

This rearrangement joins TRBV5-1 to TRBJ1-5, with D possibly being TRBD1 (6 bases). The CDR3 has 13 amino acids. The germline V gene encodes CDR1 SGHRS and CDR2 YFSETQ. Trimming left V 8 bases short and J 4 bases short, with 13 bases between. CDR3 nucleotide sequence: TGCGCCAGTTCCCCAGGGGTGAATCAGCCCCAGCATTTT. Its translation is CASSPGVNQPQHF.

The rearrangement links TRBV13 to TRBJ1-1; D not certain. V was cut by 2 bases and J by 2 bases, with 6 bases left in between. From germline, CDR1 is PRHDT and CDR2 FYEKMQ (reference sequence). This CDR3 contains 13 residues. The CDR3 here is CASSLTDNTEAFF. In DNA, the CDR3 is TGTGCCAGCAGCTTAACTGATAACACTGAAGCTTTCTTT.

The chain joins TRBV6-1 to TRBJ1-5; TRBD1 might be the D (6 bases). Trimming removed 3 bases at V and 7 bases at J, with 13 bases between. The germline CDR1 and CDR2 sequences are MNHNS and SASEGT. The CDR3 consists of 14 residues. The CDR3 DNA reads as TGTGCCAGCAGTGATTGGGGGACAAACCAGCCCCAGCATTTT. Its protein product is CASSDWGTNQPQHF.

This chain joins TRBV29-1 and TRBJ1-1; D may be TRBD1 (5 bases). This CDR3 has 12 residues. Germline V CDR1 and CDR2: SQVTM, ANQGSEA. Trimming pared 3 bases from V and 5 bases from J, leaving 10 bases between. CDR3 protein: CSVDPGGTEAFF. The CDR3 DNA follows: TGCAGCGTTGACCCGGGGGGGACTGAAGCTTTCTTT.

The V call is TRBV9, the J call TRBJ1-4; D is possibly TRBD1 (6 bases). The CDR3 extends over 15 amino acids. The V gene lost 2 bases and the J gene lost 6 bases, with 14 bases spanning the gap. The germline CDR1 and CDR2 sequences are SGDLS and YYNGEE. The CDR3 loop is CASSVQDRLYEKLFF. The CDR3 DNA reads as TGTGCCAGCAGCGTCCAGGACAGACTTTATGAAAAACTGTTTTTT.

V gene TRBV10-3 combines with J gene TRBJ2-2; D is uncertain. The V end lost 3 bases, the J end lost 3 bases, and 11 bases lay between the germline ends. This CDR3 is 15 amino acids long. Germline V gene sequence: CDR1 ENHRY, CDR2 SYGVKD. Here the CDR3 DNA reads TGTGCCATCAGTGATATGGGTGGAGACACCGGGGAGCTGTTTTTT. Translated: CAISDMGGDTGELFF.

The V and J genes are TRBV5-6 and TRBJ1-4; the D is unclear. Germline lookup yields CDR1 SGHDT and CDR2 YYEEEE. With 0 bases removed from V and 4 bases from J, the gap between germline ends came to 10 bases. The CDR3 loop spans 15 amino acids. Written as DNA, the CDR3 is TGTGCCAGCAGCTTGGGGGCAGGTAATAATGAAAAACTGTTTTTT. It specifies CASSLGAGNNEKLFF.

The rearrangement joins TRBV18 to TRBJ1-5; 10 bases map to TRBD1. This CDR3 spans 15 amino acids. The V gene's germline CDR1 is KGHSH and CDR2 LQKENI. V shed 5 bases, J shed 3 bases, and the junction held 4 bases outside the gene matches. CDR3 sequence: CASSADRGLNQPQHF. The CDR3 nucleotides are TGTGCCAGCTCAGCCGACAGGGGGCTCAATCAGCCCCAGCATTTT.

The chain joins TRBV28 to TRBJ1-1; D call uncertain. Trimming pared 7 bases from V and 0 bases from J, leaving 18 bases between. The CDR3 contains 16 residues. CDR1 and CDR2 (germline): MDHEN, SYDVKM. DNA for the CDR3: TGTGCCAGCATCCCCTCACTCGGGTTTATGAACACTGAAGCTTTCTTT. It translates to CASIPSLGFMNTEAFF.

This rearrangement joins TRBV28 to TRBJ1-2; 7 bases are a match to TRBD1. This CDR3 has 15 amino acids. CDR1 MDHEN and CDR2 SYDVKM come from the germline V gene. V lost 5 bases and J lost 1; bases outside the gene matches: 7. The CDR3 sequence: CASSPPGQLNYGYTF. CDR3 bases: TGTGCCAGCAGTCCGCCGGGACAGCTTAACTATGGCTACACCTTC.

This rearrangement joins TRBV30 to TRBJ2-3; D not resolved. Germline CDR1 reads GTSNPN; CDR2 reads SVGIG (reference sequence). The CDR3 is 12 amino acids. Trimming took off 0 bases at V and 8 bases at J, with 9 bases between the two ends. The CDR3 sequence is CAWSVLVGTQYF. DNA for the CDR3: TGTGCCTGGAGTGTACTTGTGGGTACGCAGTATTTT.